The 18 T cell receptor beta chains below were found in one sample sequenced in a study of blood T cells in healthy people across ages. A J-beta primer mix and a sample-barcoded 5' primer were used in a second PCR of about 7 to 12 cycles. TCRdb re-called the 5' RACE reads through MiXCR, storing one row per CDR3 protein. The sample has about 1.6 million distinct CDR3 sequences, around 35% seen once. What was sequenced was blood. The receptor set was obtained from a woman under 40 in good health.

The CDR3 DNA is TGTGCCAGCAGTGAAAAGGGACGCTCGGATGGTTCACCCCTCCACTTT. It translates to CASSEKGRSDGSPLHF. This chain joins TRBV6-1 and TRBJ1-6, with D perhaps matching TRBD1 (5 bases). Trimming left V 2 bases short and J 9 bases short, with 17 bases between. There are 16 residues in the CDR3. Germline V CDR1 and CDR2: MNHNS, SASEGT.

This clonotype has only a few counts. The rearrangement links TRBV28 to TRBJ2-7; 9 nucleotides agree with TRBD2. CDR1 is MDHEN, CDR2 SYDVKM, per germline. The CDR3 contains 16 residues. With V trimmed by 5 bases and J by 3 bases, 11 bases remained unmatched. The CDR3 sequence is CASSGREGLIIYEQYF. The CDR3 DNA sequence: TGTGCCAGCAGTGGGCGGGAGGGCCTTATTATCTACGAGCAGTACTTC.

This clonotype was detected only a few times. This chain connects TRBV5-1 to TRBJ2-3; a weak D match, TRBD1 (5 bases). The CDR3 length is 16 residues. Germline CDR1 reads SGHRS; CDR2 reads YFSETQ. Deletions cut 3 bases from V and 5 bases from J, with 19 bases between. The CDR3 loop reads CASSSQPTVPGDTQYF. The CDR3, as DNA: TGCGCCAGCAGCTCGCAACCGACAGTCCCTGGAGATACGCAGTATTTT.

The chain joins TRBV10-3 to TRBJ1-1; maybe TRBD1 (5 bases). Per the germline V gene, CDR1 is ENHRY and CDR2 is SYGVKD. Trimming pared 7 bases from V and 8 bases from J, leaving 17 bases between. The CDR3 length is 13 residues. The CDR3 DNA is TGTGCCATCACTAAGACATGGGGGTCCGAAGCTTTCTTT. It yields the protein CAITKTWGSEAFF.

This clonotype was detected once. This chain uses TRBV6-5 with TRBJ1-1, with D hard to call. The germline V gene encodes CDR1 MNHEY and CDR2 SVGAGI. The CDR3 is 15 residues long. The V gene lost 3 bases and the J gene lost 0 bases, with 11 bases spanning the gap. The CDR3 nucleotides read TGTGCCAGCAGTTATTCCAATCAGATGAACACTGAAGCTTTCTTT. It is translated as CASSYSNQMNTEAFF.

The V and J genes are TRBV7-9 and TRBJ2-2; D not resolved. CDR1 is SEHNR, CDR2 FQNEAQ, per germline (reference sequence). The CDR3 extends over 15 amino acids. V dropped 4 bases and J dropped 6 bases, with 15 bases sitting between them. The CDR3 region is CASSSGQTLAGELFF. CDR3 in DNA: TGTGCCAGCAGCTCCGGGCAGACCCTGGCCGGGGAGCTGTTTTTT.

This clonotype showed up just a few times. The rearrangement joins TRBV12-3 or TRBV12-4 to TRBJ2-1; 16 bases fit TRBD2. The ends lost 5 bases at V and 9 bases at J; junction bases unmatched: 10. The CDR3 spans 17 residues. The CDR3 DNA is TGTGCCAGCAGTAATCCCGGGACTAGCGGGGGGGGCGGTGAGCAGTTCTTC. Encoded protein: CASSNPGTSGGGGEQFF.

The CDR3, as DNA: TGTGCCAGCAGCCAGGGGGTTTACAACGAGCAGTACTTC. This translates into CASSQGVYNEQYF. The gene calls are TRBV3-1 and TRBJ2-7; D is tentatively TRBD1 or TRBD2 (5 bases each). Germline CDR1 reads LGHDT; CDR2 reads YNNKEL (reference sequence). The CDR3 is 13 amino acids. With 3 bases removed from V and 5 bases from J, the gap between germline ends came to 11 bases.

This clonotype was detected once. The chain joins TRBV10-3 to TRBJ1-5, with 11 bases lining up with TRBD1. With V trimmed by 4 bases and J by 9 bases, 11 bases remained unmatched. CDR1 and CDR2 (germline): ENHRY, SYGVKD. The CDR3 spans 16 residues. The CDR3 region has the DNA TGTGCCATCAGTGCGGCACTCGGGACAGGGGGTGGGCCCCAGCATTTT. Amino acid sequence: CAISAALGTGGGPQHF.

This clonotype was seen a handful of times. The chain uses TRBV5-1 and TRBJ2-3; 7 nucleotides match TRBD2. Germline CDR1 and CDR2: SGHRS and YFSETQ. This CDR3 contains 16 residues. The J segment lost 0 bases and the V segment lost 2 bases, leaving 6 bases of the junction unmatched. The CDR3 bases are TGCGCCAGCAGCTTTGGGGGGGACGCCAGCACAGATACGCAGTATTTT. Its protein is CASSFGGDASTDTQYF.

The rearrangement uses TRBV4-1 and TRBJ2-7, with 7 bases matching TRBD2. CDR1 is MGHRA and CDR2 is YSYEKL in the germline V gene. V lost 3 bases to trimming and J lost 0 bases; unmatched junction nucleotides: 8. The CDR3 contains 16 residues. The CDR3 spells CASSQKTGGYSYEQYF. The CDR3 DNA reads TGCGCCAGCAGCCAGAAGACGGGAGGATACTCCTACGAGCAGTACTTC.

This chain uses TRBV27 with TRBJ2-7; tentatively, D is TRBD2 (5 bases). V lost 6 bases and J 1 base, leaving 13 bases between the germline ends. The germline gives CDR1 MNHEY, CDR2 SMNVEV (reference sequence). The CDR3 is made up of 14 amino acids. Written as DNA, the CDR3 is TGTGCCAGCAGGACGGGGATGGGGTCCTACGAGCAGTACTTC. This codes for CASRTGMGSYEQYF.

This clonotype was counted only a few times. This chain joins TRBV5-1 and TRBJ2-7, with a tentative D call TRBD1 (6 bases). The V gene lost 0 bases and the J gene lost 1 base, with 20 bases spanning the gap. This CDR3 has 18 residues. CDR1 and CDR2 from the germline V gene are SGHRS and YFSETQ. The CDR3 sequence: CASSLGKTTGHSSYEQYF. In DNA, the CDR3 is TGCGCCAGCAGCTTGGGGAAAACCACAGGGCATTCGTCCTACGAGCAGTACTTC.

The CDR3 protein is CASSNVRDRGEGYTF. The CDR3, as DNA: TGTGCCAGCAGCAACGTCCGGGACAGGGGCGAAGGCTACACCTTC. The chain uses TRBV7-9 and TRBJ1-2; 10 bases line up with TRBD1. Germline V gives CDR1 SEHNR, CDR2 FQNEAQ (reference sequence). The V and J ends lost 5 bases and 8 bases, in that order; junction bases with no gene match: 11. The CDR3 totals 15 residues. Based on the CDR3 plus reference TRBV7-9 and TRBJ1-2, the full variable domain is DTGVSQNPRHKITKRGQNVTFRCDPISEHNRLYWYRQTLGQGPEFLTYFQNEAQLEKSRLLSDRFSAERPKGSFSTLEIQRTEQGDSAMYLCASSNVRDRGEGYTFGSGTRLTVV.

V and J are TRBV2 and TRBJ2-5; TRBD1 matches 9 bases. With the DNA end fitting TRBJ2-7 better, the J assignment may be wrong. Germline CDR1 is SNHLY and CDR2 is FYNNEI. The CDR3 loop spans 12 amino acids. CDR3 in amino acids: CATGTGPSEQYF. CDR3 bases: TGTGCCACTGGGACAGGGCCCTCCGAGCAGTACTTC.

This clonotype appeared many times. This chain connects TRBV7-9 to TRBJ1-5; 9 bases align to TRBD1. J lost 2 bases, V lost 4 bases, and 3 bases had no gene match. CDR3 size: 15 residues. Germline V gives CDR1 SEHNR, CDR2 FQNEAQ (reference sequence). The CDR3 loop reads CASSSQGAGNQPQHF. CDR3 DNA: TGTGCCAGCAGCTCACAGGGGGCTGGCAATCAGCCCCAGCATTTT.

This clonotype was observed a handful of times. Given a much more abundant clone one base away, this may be a read error. The rearrangement links TRBV5-5 to TRBJ2-3; 7 bases are a match to TRBD2. The CDR3 is made up of 16 amino acids. The germline V gene encodes CDR1 SGHKS and CDR2 YYEKEE (reference sequence). Unmatched junction bases numbered 13, after V lost 4 bases and J lost 5 bases. CDR3 in amino acids: CASSRELARGRDTQYF. CDR3 DNA sequence: TGTGCCAGCAGCAGAGAACTAGCGAGGGGAAGAGATACGCAGTATTTT.

V and J are TRBV2 and TRBJ2-1, with 12 bases aligning to TRBD2. The CDR3 contains 15 residues. V shed 4 bases, J shed 6 bases, and the junction held 4 bases outside the gene matches. The V gene's germline CDR1 is SNHLY and CDR2 FYNNEI. The CDR3 is CASSGLAGACNEQFF. CDR3 coding DNA: TGTGCCAGCAGTGGACTAGCGGGGGCGTGCAATGAGCAGTTCTTC.